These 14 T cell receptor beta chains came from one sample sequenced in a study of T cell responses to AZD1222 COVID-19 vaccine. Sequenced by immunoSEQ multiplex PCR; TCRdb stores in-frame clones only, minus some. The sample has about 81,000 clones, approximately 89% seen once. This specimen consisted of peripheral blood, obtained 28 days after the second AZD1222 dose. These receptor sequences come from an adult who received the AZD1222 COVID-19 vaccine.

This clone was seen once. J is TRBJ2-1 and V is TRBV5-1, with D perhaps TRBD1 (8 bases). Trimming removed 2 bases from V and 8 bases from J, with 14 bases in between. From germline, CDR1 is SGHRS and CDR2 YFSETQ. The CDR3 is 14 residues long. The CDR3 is CASSFRTGRDEQFF. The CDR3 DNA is TGCGCCAGCAGCTTCCGGACAGGGAGGGATGAGCAGTTCTTC.

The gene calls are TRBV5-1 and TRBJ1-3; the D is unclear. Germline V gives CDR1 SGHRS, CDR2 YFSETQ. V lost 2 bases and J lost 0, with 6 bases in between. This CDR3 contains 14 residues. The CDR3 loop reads CASSLTASGNTIYF. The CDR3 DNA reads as TGCGCCAGCAGCTTAACAGCCTCTGGAAACACCATATATTTT.

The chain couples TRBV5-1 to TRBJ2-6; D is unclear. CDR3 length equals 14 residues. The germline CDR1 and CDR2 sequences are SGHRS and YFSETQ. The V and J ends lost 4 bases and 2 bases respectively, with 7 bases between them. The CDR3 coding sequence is TGCGCCAGCAGCCGTAGTACTGGGGCCAACGTCCTGACTTTC. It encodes CASSRSTGANVLTF. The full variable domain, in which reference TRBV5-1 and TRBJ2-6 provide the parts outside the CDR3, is KAGVTQTPRYLIKTRGQQVTLSCSPISGHRSVSWYQQTPGQGLQFLFEYFSETQRNKGNFPGRFSGRQFSNSRSEMNVSTLELGDSALYLCASSRSTGANVLTFGAGSRLTVL.

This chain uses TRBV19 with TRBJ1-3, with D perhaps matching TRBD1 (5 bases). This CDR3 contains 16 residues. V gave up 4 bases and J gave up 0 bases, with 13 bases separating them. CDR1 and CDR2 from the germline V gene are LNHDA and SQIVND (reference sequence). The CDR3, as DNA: TGTGCCAGTAGTACGCAGGGACCGGACTCTGGAAACACCATATATTTT. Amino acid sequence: CASSTQGPDSGNTIYF.

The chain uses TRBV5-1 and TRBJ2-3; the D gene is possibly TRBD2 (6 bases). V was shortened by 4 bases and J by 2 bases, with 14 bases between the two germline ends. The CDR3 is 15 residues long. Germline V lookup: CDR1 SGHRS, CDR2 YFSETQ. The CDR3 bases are TGCGCCAGCAGCCCCGGCGGGACGGACACAGATACGCAGTATTTT. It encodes CASSPGGTDTDTQYF.

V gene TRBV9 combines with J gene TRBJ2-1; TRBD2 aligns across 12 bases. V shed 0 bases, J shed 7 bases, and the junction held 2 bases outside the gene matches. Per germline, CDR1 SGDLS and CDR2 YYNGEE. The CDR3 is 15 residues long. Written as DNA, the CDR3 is TGTGCCAGCAGCGTAGGAACTAGCGGGAGGAATGAGCAGTTCTTC. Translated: CASSVGTSGRNEQFF.

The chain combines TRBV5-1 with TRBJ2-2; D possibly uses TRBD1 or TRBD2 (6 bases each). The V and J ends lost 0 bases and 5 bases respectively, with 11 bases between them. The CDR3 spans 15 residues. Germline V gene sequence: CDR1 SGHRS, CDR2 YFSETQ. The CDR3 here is CASSLAPGATGELFF. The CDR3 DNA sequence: TGCGCCAGCAGCTTGGCACCGGGGGCTACCGGGGAGCTGTTTTTT.

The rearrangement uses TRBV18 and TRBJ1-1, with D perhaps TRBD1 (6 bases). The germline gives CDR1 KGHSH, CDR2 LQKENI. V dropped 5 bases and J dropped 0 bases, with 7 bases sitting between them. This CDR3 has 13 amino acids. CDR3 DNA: TGTGCCAGCTCAGGGGGCCTGAACACTGAAGCTTTCTTT. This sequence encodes CASSGGLNTEAFF. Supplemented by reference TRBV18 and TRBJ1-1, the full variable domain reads NAGVMQNPRHLVRRRGQEARLRCSPMKGHSHVYWYRQLPEEGLKFMVYLQKENIIDESGMPKERFSAEFPKEGPSILRIQQVVRGDSAAYFCASSGGLNTEAFFGQGTRLTVV.

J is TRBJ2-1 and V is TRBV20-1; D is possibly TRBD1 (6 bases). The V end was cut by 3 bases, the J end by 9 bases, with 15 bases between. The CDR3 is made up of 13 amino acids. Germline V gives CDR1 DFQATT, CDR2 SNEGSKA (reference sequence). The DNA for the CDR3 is TGCAGTGCTAGTGGGATAACAGGGTTTGAGCAGTTCTTC. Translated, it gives CSASGITGFEQFF.

This CDR3 reads CASQDRAGMNTEAFF. CDR3 in DNA: TGTGCCAGCCAAGACAGGGCGGGGATGAACACTGAAGCTTTCTTT. The chain joins TRBV7-9 to TRBJ1-1, with 7 bases matching TRBD1. The CDR3 has 15 amino acids. Germline lookup yields CDR1 SEHNR and CDR2 FQNEAQ (reference sequence). V dropped 8 bases and J dropped 0; count of bases not matched to a gene: 9. The full variable domain, rest sourced from reference TRBV7-9 and TRBJ1-1, is DTGVSQNPRHKITKRGQNVTFRCDPISEHNRLYWYRQTLGQGPEFLTYFQNEAQLEKSRLLSDRFSAERPKGSFSTLEIQRTEQGDSAMYLCASQDRAGMNTEAFFGQGTRLTVV.

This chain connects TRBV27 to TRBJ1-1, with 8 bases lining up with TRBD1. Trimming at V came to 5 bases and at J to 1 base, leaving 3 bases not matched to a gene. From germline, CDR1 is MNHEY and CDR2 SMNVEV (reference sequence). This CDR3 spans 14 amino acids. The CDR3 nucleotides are TGTGCCAGCAGTCAGGACAGGGCGAACACTGAAGCTTTCTTT. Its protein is CASSQDRANTEAFF.

The CDR3 reads CASSPPSGRIGELFF. In DNA, the CDR3 is TGTGCCAGCTCACCCCCTAGCGGGAGGATCGGGGAGCTGTTTTTT. The chain is built from TRBV18 and TRBJ2-2; 11 bases are shared with TRBD2. V dropped 3 bases and J dropped 7; count of bases not matched to a gene: 4. The length of the CDR3 is 15 residues. Germline lookup yields CDR1 KGHSH and CDR2 LQKENI.

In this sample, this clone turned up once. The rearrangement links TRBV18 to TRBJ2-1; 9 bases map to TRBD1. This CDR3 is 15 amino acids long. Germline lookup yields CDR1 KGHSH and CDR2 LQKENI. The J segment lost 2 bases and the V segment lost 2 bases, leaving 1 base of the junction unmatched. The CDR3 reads CASSPGTGPYNEQFF. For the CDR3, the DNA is TGTGCCAGCTCACCAGGGACAGGGCCCTACAATGAGCAGTTCTTC.

The CDR3 spells CASTQTGEGTEAFF. DNA of the CDR3: TGTGCCAGTACCCAGACAGGGGAAGGCACTGAAGCTTTCTTT. The V and J genes are TRBV19 and TRBJ1-1; 8 bases line up with TRBD1. This CDR3 region has 14 residues. CDR1 is LNHDA and CDR2 is SQIVND in the germline V gene (reference sequence). The trim removed 7 bases at V and 4 bases at J, leaving 8 bases unmatched.